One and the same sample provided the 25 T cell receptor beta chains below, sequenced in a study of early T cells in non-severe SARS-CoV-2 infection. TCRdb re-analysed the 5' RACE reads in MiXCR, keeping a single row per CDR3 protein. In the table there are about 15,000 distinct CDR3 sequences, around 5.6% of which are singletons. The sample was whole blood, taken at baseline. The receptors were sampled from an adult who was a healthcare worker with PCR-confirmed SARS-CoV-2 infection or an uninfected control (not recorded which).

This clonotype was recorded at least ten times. This chain's CDR3 is CAWVSGTGDEKLFF. The DNA of the CDR3 is TGTGCCTGGGTATCCGGGACAGGGGATGAAAAACTGTTTTTT. This chain connects TRBV30 to TRBJ1-4; the match to TRBD1 covers 10 bases. Unmatched junction bases numbered 6, after V lost 5 bases and J lost 6 bases. The CDR3 covers 14 residues. Per germline, CDR1 GTSNPN and CDR2 SVGIG (reference sequence).

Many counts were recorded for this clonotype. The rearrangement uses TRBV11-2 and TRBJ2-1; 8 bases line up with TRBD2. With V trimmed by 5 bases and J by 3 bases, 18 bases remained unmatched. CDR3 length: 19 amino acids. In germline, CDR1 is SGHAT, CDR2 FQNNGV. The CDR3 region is CASSRGPPGSGVYYNEQFF. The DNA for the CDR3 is TGTGCCAGCAGCCGAGGGCCTCCAGGTAGCGGGGTATACTACAATGAGCAGTTCTTC.

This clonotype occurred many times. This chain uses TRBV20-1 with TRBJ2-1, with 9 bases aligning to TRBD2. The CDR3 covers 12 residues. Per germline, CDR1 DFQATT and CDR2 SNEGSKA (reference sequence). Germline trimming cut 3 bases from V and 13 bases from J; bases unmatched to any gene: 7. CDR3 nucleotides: TGCAGTGCTAGCTTAGCGGGGGAAGTTCAGTTCTTC. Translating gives CSASLAGEVQFF.

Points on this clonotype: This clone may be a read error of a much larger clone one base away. The CDR3 nucleotides read TGTGCCAGCAGCTTAGAATTTTGGCATCAAGCTTTCTTT. Its translation is CASSLEFWHQAFF. The chain is built from TRBV7-6 and TRBJ1-1; D gene uncertain. Deletions cut 1 base from V and 9 bases from J, with 12 bases between. Germline CDR1 and CDR2: SGHVS and FNYEAQ. The CDR3 has 13 residues.

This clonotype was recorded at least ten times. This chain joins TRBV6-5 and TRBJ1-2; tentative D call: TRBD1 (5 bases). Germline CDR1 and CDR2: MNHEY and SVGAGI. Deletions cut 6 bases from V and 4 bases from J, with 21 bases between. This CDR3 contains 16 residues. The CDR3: CASSLNRPGRGYGYTF. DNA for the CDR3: TGTGCCAGCAGCCTAAACCGCCCGGGACGGGGCTATGGCTACACCTTC.

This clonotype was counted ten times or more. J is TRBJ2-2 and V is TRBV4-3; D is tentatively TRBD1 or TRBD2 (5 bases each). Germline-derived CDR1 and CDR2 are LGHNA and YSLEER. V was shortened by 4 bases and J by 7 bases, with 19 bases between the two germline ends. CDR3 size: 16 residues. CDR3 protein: CASSRDLGTRGGELFF. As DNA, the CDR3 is TGCGCCAGCAGCCGGGACCTTGGAACTAGAGGCGGGGAGCTGTTTTTT.

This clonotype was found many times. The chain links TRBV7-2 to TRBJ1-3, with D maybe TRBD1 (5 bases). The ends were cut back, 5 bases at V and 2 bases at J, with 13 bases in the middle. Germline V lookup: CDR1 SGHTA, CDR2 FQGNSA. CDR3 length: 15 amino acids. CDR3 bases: TGTGCCAGCAGCCTCAACCCGGGGGCTGGAAACACCATATATTTT. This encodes CASSLNPGAGNTIYF.

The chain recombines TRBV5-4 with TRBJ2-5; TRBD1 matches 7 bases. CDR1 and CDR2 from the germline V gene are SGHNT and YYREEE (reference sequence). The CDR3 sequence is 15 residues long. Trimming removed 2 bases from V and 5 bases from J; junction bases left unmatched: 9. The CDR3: CASSLEPGQLETQYF. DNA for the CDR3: TGTGCCAGCAGCTTAGAGCCGGGACAGCTGGAGACCCAGTACTTC.

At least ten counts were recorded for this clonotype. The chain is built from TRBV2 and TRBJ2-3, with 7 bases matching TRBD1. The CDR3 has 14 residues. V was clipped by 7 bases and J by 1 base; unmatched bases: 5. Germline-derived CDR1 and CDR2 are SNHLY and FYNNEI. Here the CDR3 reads CASKVGQGTDTQYF. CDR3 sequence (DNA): TGTGCCAGCAAAGTAGGACAGGGCACAGATACGCAGTATTTT.

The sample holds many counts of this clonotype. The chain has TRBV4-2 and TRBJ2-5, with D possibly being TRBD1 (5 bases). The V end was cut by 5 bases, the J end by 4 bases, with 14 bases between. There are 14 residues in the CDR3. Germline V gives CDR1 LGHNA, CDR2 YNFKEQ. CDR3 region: CASSYATVGETQYF. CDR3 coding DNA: TGTGCCAGCAGCTATGCGACAGTGGGAGAGACCCAGTACTTC.

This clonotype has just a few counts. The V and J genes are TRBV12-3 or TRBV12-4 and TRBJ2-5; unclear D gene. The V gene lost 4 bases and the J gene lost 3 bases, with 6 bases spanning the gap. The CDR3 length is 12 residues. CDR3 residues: CASSYVKETQYF. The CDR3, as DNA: TGTGCCAGCAGTTACGTAAAAGAGACCCAGTACTTC.

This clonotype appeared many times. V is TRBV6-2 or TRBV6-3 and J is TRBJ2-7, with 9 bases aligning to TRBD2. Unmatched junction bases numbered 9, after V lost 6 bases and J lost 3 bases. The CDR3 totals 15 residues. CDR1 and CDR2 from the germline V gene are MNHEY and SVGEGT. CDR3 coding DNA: TGTGCCAGCAGGAAAACTGCGGGGGGGAGCTACGAGCAGTACTTC. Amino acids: CASRKTAGGSYEQYF.

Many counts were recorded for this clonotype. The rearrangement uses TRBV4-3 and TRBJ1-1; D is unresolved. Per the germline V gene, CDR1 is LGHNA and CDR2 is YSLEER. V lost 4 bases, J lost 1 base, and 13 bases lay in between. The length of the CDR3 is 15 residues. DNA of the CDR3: TGCGCCAGCAGCCCAGTCAGCGGTCAGAACACTGAAGCTTTCTTT. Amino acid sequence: CASSPVSGQNTEAFF.

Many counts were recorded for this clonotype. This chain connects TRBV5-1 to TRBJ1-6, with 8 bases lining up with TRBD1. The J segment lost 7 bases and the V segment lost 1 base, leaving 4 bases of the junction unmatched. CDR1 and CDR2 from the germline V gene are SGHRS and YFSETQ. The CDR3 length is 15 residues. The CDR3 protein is CASSLQGAGNSPLHF. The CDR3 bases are TGCGCCAGCAGCTTGCAGGGGGCGGGGAATTCACCCCTCCACTTT.

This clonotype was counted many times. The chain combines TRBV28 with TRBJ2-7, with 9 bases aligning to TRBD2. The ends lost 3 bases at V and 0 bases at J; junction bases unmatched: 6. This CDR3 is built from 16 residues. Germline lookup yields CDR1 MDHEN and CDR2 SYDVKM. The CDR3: CASSFELAGLSYEQYF. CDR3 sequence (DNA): TGTGCCAGCAGTTTTGAACTAGCGGGTCTCTCCTACGAGCAGTACTTC.

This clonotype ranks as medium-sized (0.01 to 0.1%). Written as DNA, the CDR3 is TGTGCCAGCAGTGAGGCGGAAGGGTCCGATGAGCAGTTCTTC. It specifies CASSEAEGSDEQFF. This chain links TRBV6-4 with TRBJ2-1; D not certain. Trimming removed 3 bases at V and 8 bases at J, with 14 bases between. CDR1 is MRHNA and CDR2 is SNTAGT in the germline V gene. CDR3 size: 14 residues.

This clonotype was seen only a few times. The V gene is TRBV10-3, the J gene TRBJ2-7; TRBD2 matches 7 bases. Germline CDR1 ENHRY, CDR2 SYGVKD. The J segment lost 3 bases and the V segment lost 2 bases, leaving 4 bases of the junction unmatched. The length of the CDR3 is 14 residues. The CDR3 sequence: CAISETSAYYEQYF. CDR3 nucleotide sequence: TGTGCCATCAGTGAGACTAGCGCTTACTACGAGCAGTACTTC.

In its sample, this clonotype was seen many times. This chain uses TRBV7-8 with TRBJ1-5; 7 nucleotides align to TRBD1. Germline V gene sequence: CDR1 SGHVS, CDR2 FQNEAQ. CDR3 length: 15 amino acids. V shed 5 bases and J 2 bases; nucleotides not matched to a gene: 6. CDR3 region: CASSQRQGGNQPQHF. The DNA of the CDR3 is TGTGCCAGCAGCCAGCGACAGGGCGGCAATCAGCCCCAGCATTTT.

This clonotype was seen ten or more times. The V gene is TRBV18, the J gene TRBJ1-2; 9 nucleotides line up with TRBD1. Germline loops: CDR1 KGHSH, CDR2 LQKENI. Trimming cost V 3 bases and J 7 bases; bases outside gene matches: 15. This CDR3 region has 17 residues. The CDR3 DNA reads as TGTGCCAGCTCACCCCGGGACAGGGTTCGATTCGCGGGTGGCTACACCTTC. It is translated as CASSPRDRVRFAGGYTF.

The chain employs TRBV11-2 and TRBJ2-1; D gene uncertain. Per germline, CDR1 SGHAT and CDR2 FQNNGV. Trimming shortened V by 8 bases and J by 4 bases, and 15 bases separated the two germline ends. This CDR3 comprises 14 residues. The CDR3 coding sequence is TGTGCCAGCCATCCTGCTGGAAGGTACAATGAGCAGTTCTTC. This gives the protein CASHPAGRYNEQFF.

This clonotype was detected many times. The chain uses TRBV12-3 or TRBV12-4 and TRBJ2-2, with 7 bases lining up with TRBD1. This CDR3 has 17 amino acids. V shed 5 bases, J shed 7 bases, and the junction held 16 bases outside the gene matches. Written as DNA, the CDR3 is TGTGCCAGCAGTCCCGTGATCGGCCCTTACAGGGGCGGGGAGCTGTTTTTT. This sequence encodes CASSPVIGPYRGGELFF.

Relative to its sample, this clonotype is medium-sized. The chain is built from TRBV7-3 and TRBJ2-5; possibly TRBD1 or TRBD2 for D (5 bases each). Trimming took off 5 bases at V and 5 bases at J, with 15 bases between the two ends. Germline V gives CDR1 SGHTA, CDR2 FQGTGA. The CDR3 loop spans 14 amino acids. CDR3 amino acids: CASSKTGPPETQYF. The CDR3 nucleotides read TGTGCCAGCAGCAAAACGGGGCCTCCCGAGACCCAGTACTTC.

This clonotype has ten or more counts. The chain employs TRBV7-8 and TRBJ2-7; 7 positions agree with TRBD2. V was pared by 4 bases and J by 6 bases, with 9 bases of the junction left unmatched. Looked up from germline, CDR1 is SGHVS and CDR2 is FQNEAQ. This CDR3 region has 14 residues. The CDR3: CASSSGRHGAEQYF. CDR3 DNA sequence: TGTGCCAGCAGCTCCGGGAGGCACGGGGCCGAGCAGTACTTC.

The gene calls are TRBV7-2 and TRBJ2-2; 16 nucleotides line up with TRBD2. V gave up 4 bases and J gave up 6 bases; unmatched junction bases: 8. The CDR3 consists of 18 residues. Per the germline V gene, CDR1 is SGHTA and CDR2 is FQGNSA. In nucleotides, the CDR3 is TGTGCCAGCAGCTCACCGGGACTAGCGGGGGGGCCACCCGGGGAGCTGTTTTTT. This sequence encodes CASSSPGLAGGPPGELFF.

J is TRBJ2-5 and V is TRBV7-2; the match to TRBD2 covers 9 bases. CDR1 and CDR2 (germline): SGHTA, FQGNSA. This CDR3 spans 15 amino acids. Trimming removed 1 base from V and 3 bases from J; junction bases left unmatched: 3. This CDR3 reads CASSLVAGAEETQYF. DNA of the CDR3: TGTGCCAGCAGCTTAGTAGCGGGGGCTGAAGAGACCCAGTACTTC.